This T cell receptor (beta chain) appears in the sequencing data of a study of post-analysis software for immune sequencing data. Study information: Recorded disease courses covered relapsing-remitting, secondary progressive and progressive-relapsing multiple sclerosis. Some patients had no subtype annotation. Study conclusions and caveats: The five TRBV segments detected at higher frequency in patients than in controls included TRBV5-6, TRBV5-1 and TRBV20-1. Samples from a shared batch, those prepared together, strongly co-clustered by F measure.

The authors incorporated unique molecular identifiers into the TCR beta cDNA libraries. Some 500,000 cDNA molecules were recovered from an input of about 0.85 to 11 million T cells. Each CDR3 protein gets one entry after TCRdb re-called the PCR reads with MiXCR. Of about 430,000 distinct CDR3 sequences in the sample, about 40% are singletons; the top ten hold approximately 7.6%. For this clonotype: The antigen remains unidentified.

The CDR3 is 15 residues long. The germline gives CDR1 MNHEY, CDR2 SVGAGI. J was trimmed by 3 bases and V by 7 bases; bases with no gene match: 5. The receptor was derived from a girl aged 2-15 years with multiple sclerosis. The sequencing sample was made of blood. The chain carries TRBV6-5 and TRBJ2-1, with TRBD2 identical over 11 bases. CDR3 region: CASTSGLAGYNEQFF. The CDR3 nucleotides read TGTGCCAGCACCTCCGGACTAGCGGGCTACAATGAGCAGTTCTTC.